The clone carrying this T cell receptor (beta chain) was observed once. Original data processing: Estimation of nucleated cell counts was performed using reference gene primer amplification. Assay used: immunoSEQ multiplex PCR; TCRdb lists only in-frame clones, some missing. The D gene and trimming were derived from the DNA, and the V and J assignments and clone size from that table. The table records approximately 220,000 clones, roughly four fifths of them present only once. The data derive from a study of blood T cell repertoires in COVID-19. As for the study in general: The United States, Italy and Spain provided the acute and convalescent COVID-19 samples.

The CDR3 extends over 16 amino acids. Per germline, CDR1 LNHNV and CDR2 YYDKDF (reference sequence). V was pared by 3 bases and J by 7 bases, with 13 bases of the junction left unmatched. The receptor comes from a woman aged 40 to 50 who had been exposed to COVID-19. The chain joins TRBV15 to TRBJ2-5, with 8 bases that match TRBD1. The material sequenced was PBMCs or T cells enriched from blood (not recorded which). The CDR3 region has the DNA TGTGCCACCAGCAGTGGGAGAGGACAGGGATGGGGGACCCAGTACTTC. Protein sequence: CATSSGRGQGWGTQYF.